Sequencing of this T cell receptor beta chain was carried out in a study of T cells after yellow fever vaccination. The wider study: Preparing low-cell-number fractions relied on SMART-Seq v4 Ultra Low Input. Study observations and caveats: Across the CD4 and CD8 compartments, a small share of clonotypes was present in both. Most clones from primary vaccination were detected again post-booster (around 95% CD4, about 88% CD8).

The CDR3 spans 14 residues. Trimming pared 2 bases from V and 6 bases from J, leaving 14 bases between. Germline CDR1 DFQATT, CDR2 SNEGSKA (reference sequence). This clonotype was counted only a few times. The target antigen is unknown. TCRdb used MiXCR to reprocess the 5' RACE reads, holding one entry per CDR3 protein. The sample contains about 350,000 distinct CDR3 sequences, around 13% of which appear only once. The chain couples TRBV20-1 to TRBJ2-1, with a weak D call TRBD1 (6 bases). The starting material was CD4+ T cells sorted from PBMCs, obtained 15 days after the yellow fever booster vaccination. The source of this sequence is a man younger than 35 who received the YFV17D yellow fever vaccine. CDR3 residues: CSARRAGVFNEQFF. The CDR3 nucleotides are TGCAGTGCTAGACGGGCAGGGGTGTTCAATGAGCAGTTCTTC.